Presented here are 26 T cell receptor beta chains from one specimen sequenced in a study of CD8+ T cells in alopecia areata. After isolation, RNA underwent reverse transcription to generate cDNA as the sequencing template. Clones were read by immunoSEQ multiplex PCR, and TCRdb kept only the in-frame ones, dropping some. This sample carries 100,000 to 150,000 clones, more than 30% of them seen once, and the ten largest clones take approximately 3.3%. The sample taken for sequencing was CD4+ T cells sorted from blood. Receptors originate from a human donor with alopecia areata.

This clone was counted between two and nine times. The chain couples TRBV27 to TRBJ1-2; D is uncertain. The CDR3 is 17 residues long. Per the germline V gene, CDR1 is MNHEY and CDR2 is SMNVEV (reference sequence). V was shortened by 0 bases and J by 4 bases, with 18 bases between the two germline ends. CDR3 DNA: TGTGCCAGCAGTTTATCGACCCGGGGTCGAACTTTCTATGGCTACACCTTC. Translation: CASSLSTRGRTFYGYTF.

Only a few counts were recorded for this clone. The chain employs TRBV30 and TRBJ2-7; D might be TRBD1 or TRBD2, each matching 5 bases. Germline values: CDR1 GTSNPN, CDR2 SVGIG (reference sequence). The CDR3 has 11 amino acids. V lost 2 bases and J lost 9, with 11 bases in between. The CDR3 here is CAWSQGDVQYF. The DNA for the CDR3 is TGTGCCTGGAGTCAGGGAGATGTGCAGTACTTC.

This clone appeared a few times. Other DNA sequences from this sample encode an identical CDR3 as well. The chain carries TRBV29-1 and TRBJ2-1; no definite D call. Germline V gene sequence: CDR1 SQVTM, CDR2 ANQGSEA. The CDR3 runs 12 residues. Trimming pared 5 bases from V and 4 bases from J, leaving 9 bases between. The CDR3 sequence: CSVRYSYNEQFF. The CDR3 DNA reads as TGCAGCGTTAGGTATAGTTACAATGAGCAGTTCTTC.

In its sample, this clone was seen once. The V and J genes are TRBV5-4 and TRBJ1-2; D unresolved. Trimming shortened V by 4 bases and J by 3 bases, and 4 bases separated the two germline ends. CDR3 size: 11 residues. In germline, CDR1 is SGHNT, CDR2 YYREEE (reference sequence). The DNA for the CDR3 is TGTGCCAGCAGCCTGGACTATGGCTACACCTTC. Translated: CASSLDYGYTF. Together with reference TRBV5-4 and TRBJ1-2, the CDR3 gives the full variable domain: ETGVTQSPTHLIKTRGQQVTLRCSSQSGHNTVSWYQQALGQGPQFIFQYYREEENGRGNFPPRFSGLQFPNYSSELNVNALELDDSALYLCASSLDYGYTFGSGTRLTVV.

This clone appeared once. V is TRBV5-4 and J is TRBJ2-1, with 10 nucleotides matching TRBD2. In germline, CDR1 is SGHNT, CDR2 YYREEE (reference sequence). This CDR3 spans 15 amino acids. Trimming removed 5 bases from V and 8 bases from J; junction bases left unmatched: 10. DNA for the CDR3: TGTGCCAGCAGTTCGCCGGGACTAGCGATCCATGAGCAGTTCTTC. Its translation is CASSSPGLAIHEQFF.

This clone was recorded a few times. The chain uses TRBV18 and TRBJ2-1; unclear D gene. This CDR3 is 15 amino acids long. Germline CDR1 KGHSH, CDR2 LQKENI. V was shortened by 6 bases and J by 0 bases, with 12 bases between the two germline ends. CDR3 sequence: CASSPLESSYNEQFF. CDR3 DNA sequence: TGTGCCAGCTCCCCCCTTGAAAGCTCCTACAATGAGCAGTTCTTC.

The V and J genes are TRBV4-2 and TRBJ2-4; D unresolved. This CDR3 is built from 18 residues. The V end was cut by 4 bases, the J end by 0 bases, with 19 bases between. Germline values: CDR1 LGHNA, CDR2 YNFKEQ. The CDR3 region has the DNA TGTGCCAGCAGCCCCTCAGATATACGAGGAGCAGCCAAAAACATTCAGTACTTC. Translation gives CASSPSDIRGAAKNIQYF.

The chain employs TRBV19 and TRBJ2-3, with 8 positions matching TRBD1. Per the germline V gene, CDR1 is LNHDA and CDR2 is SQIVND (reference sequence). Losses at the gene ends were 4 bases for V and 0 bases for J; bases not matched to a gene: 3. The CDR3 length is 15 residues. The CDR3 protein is CASSKGTGSTDTQYF. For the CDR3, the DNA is TGTGCCAGTAGTAAAGGGACAGGAAGCACAGATACGCAGTATTTT.

For the CDR3, the DNA is TGCAGCGGGGGGTGGGGAAACACCATATATTTT. It encodes CSGGWGNTIYF. J is TRBJ1-3 and V is TRBV29-1; possibly TRBD1 for D (5 bases). CDR1 is SQVTM and CDR2 is ANQGSEA in the germline V gene. V lost 7 bases and J lost 4, with 8 bases in between. The CDR3 totals 11 residues.

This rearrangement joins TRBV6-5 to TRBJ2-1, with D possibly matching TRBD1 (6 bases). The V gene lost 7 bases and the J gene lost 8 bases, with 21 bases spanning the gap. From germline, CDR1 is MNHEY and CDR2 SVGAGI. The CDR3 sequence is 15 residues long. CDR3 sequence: CASTRPGARWDEQFF. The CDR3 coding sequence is TGTGCCAGCACCAGACCAGGGGCCAGATGGGATGAGCAGTTCTTC.

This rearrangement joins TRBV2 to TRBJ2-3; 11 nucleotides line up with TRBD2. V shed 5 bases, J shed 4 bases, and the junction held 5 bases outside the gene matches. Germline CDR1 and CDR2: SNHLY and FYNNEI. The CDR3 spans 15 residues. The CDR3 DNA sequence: TGTGCCAGCAGTATTAGCGGGGGGGTTTCAGATACGCAGTATTTT. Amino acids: CASSISGGVSDTQYF.

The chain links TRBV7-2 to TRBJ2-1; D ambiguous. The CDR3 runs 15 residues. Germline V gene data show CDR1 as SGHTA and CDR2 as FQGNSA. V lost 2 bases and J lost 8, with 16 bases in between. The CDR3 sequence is CASSLMAPPAHEQFF. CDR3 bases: TGTGCCAGCAGCTTAATGGCCCCACCTGCCCATGAGCAGTTCTTC.

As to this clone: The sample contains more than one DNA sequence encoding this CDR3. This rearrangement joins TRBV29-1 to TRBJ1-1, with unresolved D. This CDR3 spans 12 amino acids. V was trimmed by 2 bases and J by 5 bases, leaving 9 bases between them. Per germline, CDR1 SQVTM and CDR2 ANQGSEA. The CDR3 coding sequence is TGCAGCGTTGAAAGCAGGCGGACTGAAGCTTTCTTT. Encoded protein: CSVESRRTEAFF.

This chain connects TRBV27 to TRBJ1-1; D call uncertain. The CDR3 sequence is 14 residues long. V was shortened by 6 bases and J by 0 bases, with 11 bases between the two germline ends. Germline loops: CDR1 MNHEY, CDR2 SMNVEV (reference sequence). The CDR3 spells CASSELRMNTEAFF. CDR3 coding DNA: TGTGCCAGCAGCGAACTCCGAATGAACACTGAAGCTTTCTTT.

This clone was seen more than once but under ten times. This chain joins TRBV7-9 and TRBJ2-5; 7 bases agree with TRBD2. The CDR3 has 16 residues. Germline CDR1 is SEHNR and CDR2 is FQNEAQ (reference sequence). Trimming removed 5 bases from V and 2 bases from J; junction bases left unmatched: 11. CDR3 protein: CASSHRFLAEQETQYF. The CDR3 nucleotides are TGTGCCAGCAGCCACCGATTCCTAGCGGAACAAGAGACCCAGTACTTC.

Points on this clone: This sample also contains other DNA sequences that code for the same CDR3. DNA of the CDR3: TGCAGCGTTGGATTGGATACGCAGTATTTT. Encoded protein: CSVGLDTQYF. The chain has TRBV29-1 and TRBJ2-3; D remains ambiguous. This CDR3 contains 10 residues. Trimming removed 4 bases from V and 6 bases from J, with 5 bases in between. Looked up from germline, CDR1 is SQVTM and CDR2 is ANQGSEA.

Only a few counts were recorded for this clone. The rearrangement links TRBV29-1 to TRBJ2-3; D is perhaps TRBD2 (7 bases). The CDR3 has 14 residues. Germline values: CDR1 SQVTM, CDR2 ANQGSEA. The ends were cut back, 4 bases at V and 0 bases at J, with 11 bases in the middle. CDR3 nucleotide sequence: TGCAGCGTTGGTCGGGGGGCGAGCACAGATACGCAGTATTTT. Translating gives CSVGRGASTDTQYF.

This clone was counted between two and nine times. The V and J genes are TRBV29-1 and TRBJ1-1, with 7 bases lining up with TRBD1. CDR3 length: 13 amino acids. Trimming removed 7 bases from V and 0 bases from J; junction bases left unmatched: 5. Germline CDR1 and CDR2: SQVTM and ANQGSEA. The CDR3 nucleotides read TGCAGCGCAGACAGGGCCATGAACACTGAAGCTTTCTTT. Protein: CSADRAMNTEAFF.

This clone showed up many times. The DNA for the CDR3 is TGTGCCAGCAGCGCATCGATGAACACTGAAGCTTTCTTT. Translation gives CASSASMNTEAFF. The chain uses TRBV7-3 and TRBJ1-1; D unresolved. The CDR3 extends over 13 amino acids. V was trimmed by 5 bases and J by 0 bases, leaving 7 bases between them. Germline CDR1 SGHTA, CDR2 FQGTGA. The full variable domain, its missing parts supplied by reference TRBV7-3 and TRBJ1-1, is GAGVSQTPSNKVTEKGKYVELRCDPISGHTALYWYRQSLGQGPEFLIYFQGTGAADDSGLPNDRFFAVRPEGSVSTLKIQRTERGDSAVYLCASSASMNTEAFFGQGTRLTVV.

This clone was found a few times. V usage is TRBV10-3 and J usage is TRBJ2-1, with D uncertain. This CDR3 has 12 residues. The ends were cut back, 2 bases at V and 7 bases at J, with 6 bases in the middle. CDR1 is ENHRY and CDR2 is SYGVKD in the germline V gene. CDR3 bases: TGTGCCATCAGTGAGGAGGCGAATGAGCAGTTCTTC. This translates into CAISEEANEQFF.

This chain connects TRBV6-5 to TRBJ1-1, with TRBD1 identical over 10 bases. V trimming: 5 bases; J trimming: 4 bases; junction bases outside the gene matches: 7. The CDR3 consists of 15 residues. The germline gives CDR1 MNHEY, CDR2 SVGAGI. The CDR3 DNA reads TGTGCCAGCAGTCAACCAAGGACAGGGGGCACTGAAGCTTTCTTT. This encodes CASSQPRTGGTEAFF.

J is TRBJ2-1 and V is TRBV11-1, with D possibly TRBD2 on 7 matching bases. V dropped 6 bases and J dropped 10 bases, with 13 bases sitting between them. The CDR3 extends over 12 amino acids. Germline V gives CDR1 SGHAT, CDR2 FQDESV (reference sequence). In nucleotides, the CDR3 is TGTGCCAGCAGTTCGCCGGGGGGCGAGCAGTTCTTC. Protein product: CASSSPGGEQFF.

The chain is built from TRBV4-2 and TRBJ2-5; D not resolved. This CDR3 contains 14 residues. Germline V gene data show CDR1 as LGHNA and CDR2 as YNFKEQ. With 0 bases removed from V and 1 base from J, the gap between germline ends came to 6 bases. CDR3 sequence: CASSQETTQETQYF. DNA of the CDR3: TGTGCCAGCAGCCAAGAGACGACCCAAGAGACCCAGTACTTC.

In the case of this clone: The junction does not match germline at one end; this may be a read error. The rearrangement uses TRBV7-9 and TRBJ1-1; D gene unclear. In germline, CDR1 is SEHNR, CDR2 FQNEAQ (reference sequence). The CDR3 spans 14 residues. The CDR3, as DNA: TGCGCCAGCACCTTACACGAATTGAACACTGAAGCTTTCTTT. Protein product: CASTLHELNTEAFF.

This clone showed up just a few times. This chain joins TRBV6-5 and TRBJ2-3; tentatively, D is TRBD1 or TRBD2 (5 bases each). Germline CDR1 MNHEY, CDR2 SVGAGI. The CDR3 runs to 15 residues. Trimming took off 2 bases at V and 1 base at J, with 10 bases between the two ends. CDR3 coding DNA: TGTGCCAGCAGTTACCGGGACCCTCGCACAGATACGCAGTATTTT. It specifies CASSYRDPRTDTQYF.

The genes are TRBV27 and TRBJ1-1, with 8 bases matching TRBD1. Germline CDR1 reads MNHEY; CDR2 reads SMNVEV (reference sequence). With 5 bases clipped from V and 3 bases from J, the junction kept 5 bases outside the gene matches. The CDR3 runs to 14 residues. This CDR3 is CASSLDRVDTEAFF. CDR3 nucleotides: TGTGCCAGCAGTCTGGACAGGGTCGACACTGAAGCTTTCTTT.